The 26 T cell receptor beta chains reported below all come from one sample, sequenced in a study of CD8 T cells in ankylosing spondylitis. Findings of the study overall: Seemingly characteristic of ankylosing spondylitis blood was a TCR beta motif consisting of roughly 8 highly homologous variants.

The antigens of these receptors remain unknown. Using its own MiXCR run on the 5' RACE reads, TCRdb lists one record per CDR3 protein. This table holds 750,000 to 850,000 distinct CDR3 sequences, approximately 12% found once. Sequenced: blood, either unsorted or a sorted T cell fraction (not recorded which). These receptor sequences come from a male donor with ankylosing spondylitis.

This clonotype was detected a few times. The CDR3 DNA sequence: TGTGCCAGCAGCTTGGGGCTAGCGGGAACTCAGGAGTACTTC. The encoded protein is CASSLGLAGTQEYF. The chain has TRBV11-2 and TRBJ2-5, with TRBD2 matching over 9 bases. CDR1 and CDR2 from the germline V gene are SGHAT and FQNNGV. The length of the CDR3 is 14 residues. J gave up 12 bases and V 3 bases, and 11 bases lay outside the gene matches.

J is TRBJ2-1 and V is TRBV20-1; 10 nucleotides match TRBD2. Looked up from germline, CDR1 is DFQATT and CDR2 is SNEGSKA (reference sequence). The CDR3 extends over 14 amino acids. V dropped 5 bases and J dropped 5; count of bases not matched to a gene: 6. The CDR3 here is CSALGLAPHNEQFF. The CDR3 DNA reads as TGCAGTGCTTTGGGACTAGCGCCACACAATGAGCAGTTCTTC.

V usage is TRBV7-2 and J usage is TRBJ2-7, with 10 positions matching TRBD2. The J segment lost 0 bases and the V segment lost 4 bases, leaving 3 bases of the junction unmatched. This CDR3 has 15 residues. Looked up from germline, CDR1 is SGHTA and CDR2 is FQGNSA. CDR3 residues: CASSSWTSGSYEQYF. The CDR3 nucleotides read TGTGCCAGCAGCTCATGGACTAGCGGCTCCTACGAGCAGTACTTC.

This clonotype was counted at least ten times. This chain connects TRBV29-1 to TRBJ2-3, with 7 bases lining up with TRBD2. Trimming took 5 bases from V and 7 from J; bases not matched to a gene: 15. The CDR3 covers 15 residues. The V gene's germline CDR1 is SQVTM and CDR2 ANQGSEA. As DNA, the CDR3 is TGCAGCGTTTACGGGGCTAGCGGATTCTTGAATACGCAGTATTTT. It yields the protein CSVYGASGFLNTQYF.

This chain uses TRBV9 with TRBJ1-5; perhaps TRBD1 as D (5 bases). In germline, CDR1 is SGDLS, CDR2 YYNGEE. The CDR3 loop spans 14 amino acids. Trimming shortened V by 0 bases and J by 1 base, and 5 bases separated the two germline ends. The CDR3 bases are TGTGCCAGCAGCGTAGAGGGGAGCAATCAGCCCCAGCATTTT. It codes for CASSVEGSNQPQHF.

This clonotype was seen a few times. The CDR3 DNA reads TGCAGCGTCACACGAGGGGGACAGTCCTCCTACGAGCAGTACTTC. Translated: CSVTRGGQSSYEQYF. V gene TRBV29-1 combines with J gene TRBJ2-7; 7 nucleotides line up with TRBD1. The CDR3 loop spans 15 amino acids. CDR1 SQVTM and CDR2 ANQGSEA come from the germline V gene. Germline trimming cut 6 bases from V and 0 bases from J; bases unmatched to any gene: 11.

As DNA, the CDR3 is TGTGCCAGCAGTGAACCTAGCGGCCGCGAGCAGTACTTC. Its protein is CASSEPSGREQYF. V and J are TRBV6-1 and TRBJ2-7, with 7 bases lining up with TRBD2. The J segment lost 6 bases and the V segment lost 2 bases, leaving 4 bases of the junction unmatched. Per germline, CDR1 MNHNS and CDR2 SASEGT. There are 13 residues in the CDR3.

This chain links TRBV6-1 with TRBJ2-7; TRBD1 might be the D (6 bases). CDR1 is MNHNS, CDR2 SASEGT, per germline. The germline V and J ends were trimmed by 6 bases and 4 bases, with 16 bases remaining between them. The length of the CDR3 is 14 residues. In nucleotides, the CDR3 is TGTGCCAGCAGCCGGACAGACTTCGAGTACGAGCAGTACTTC. Translation gives CASSRTDFEYEQYF.

This clonotype has only a few counts. This chain links TRBV5-1 with TRBJ1-5; maybe TRBD1 (6 bases). Trimming shortened V by 0 bases and J by 7 bases, and 11 bases separated the two germline ends. CDR3 size: 14 residues. Germline CDR1 and CDR2: SGHRS and YFSETQ. CDR3 nucleotides: TGCGCCAGCAGCTTGGGATACAGGGACCAGCCCCAGCATTTT. Amino acids: CASSLGYRDQPQHF. The full variable domain, in which reference TRBV5-1 and TRBJ1-5 provide the parts outside the CDR3, is KAGVTQTPRYLIKTRGQQVTLSCSPISGHRSVSWYQQTPGQGLQFLFEYFSETQRNKGNFPGRFSGRQFSNSRSEMNVSTLELGDSALYLCASSLGYRDQPQHFGDGTRLSIL.

The chain carries TRBV2 and TRBJ2-4; D call uncertain. The CDR3 has 11 amino acids. V was trimmed by 3 bases and J by 9 bases, leaving 6 bases between them. Germline CDR1 reads SNHLY; CDR2 reads FYNNEI. The CDR3 protein is CASSDQRIQYF. The CDR3 DNA sequence: TGTGCCAGCAGTGATCAGCGCATTCAGTACTTC.

Regarding this clonotype: A much more abundant neighbour one base away suggests this may be a read error. The rearrangement links TRBV12-3 or TRBV12-4 to TRBJ1-1, with no clear D. The CDR3 has 16 residues. V lost 3 bases, J lost 8 bases, and 22 bases lay in between. CDR3 in DNA: TGTGCCAGCAGTTTCGGAAACGGCCCCGCGAGACCCGAAGCTTTCTTT. This codes for CASSFGNGPARPEAFF.

This clonotype was detected only a few times. The junction shows a germline mismatch at one end, possibly a read error. V usage is TRBV7-7 and J usage is TRBJ2-2, with TRBD1 matching over 8 bases. The CDR3 spans 16 residues. Germline CDR1 is SSHAT and CDR2 is FNYEAQ (reference sequence). DNA of the CDR3: TGTGCTAGCAGCTTACTGACAGGGGATAACACCGGGGAGCTGTTTTTT. It yields the protein CASSLLTGDNTGELFF.

This sequence joins TRBV25-1 and TRBJ2-3, with a weak D call TRBD1 (5 bases). In germline, CDR1 is MGHDK, CDR2 SYGVNS. CDR3 length: 15 residues. V gave up 3 bases and J gave up 0 bases, with 10 bases separating them. CDR3 nucleotides: TGTGCCAGCAGTGAGGGGCAACCTAGCACAGATACGCAGTATTTT. Its protein is CASSEGQPSTDTQYF. Combining the CDR3 with reference TRBV25-1 and TRBJ2-3 gives the whole variable domain EADIYQTPRYLVIGTGKKITLECSQTMGHDKMYWYQQDPGMELHLIHYSYGVNSTEKGDLSSESTVSRIRTEHFPLTLESARPSHTSQYLCASSEGQPSTDTQYFGPGTRLTVL.

The rearrangement joins TRBV15 to TRBJ2-1; D gene unclear. The V gene's germline CDR1 is LNHNV and CDR2 YYDKDF (reference sequence). Trimming left V 0 bases short and J 1 base short, with 7 bases between. The CDR3 is 15 amino acids. The CDR3 bases are TGTGCCACCAGCAGAGAGTTAGAATCCTACAATGAGCAGTTCTTC. This gives the protein CATSRELESYNEQFF.

The chain employs TRBV20-1 and TRBJ2-7, with D perhaps TRBD2 (5 bases). Trimming removed 5 bases from V and 0 bases from J, with 14 bases in between. The germline CDR1 and CDR2 sequences are DFQATT and SNEGSKA (reference sequence). The CDR3 is made up of 14 amino acids. The CDR3 region is CSAAARVYSYEQYF. The CDR3 DNA is TGCAGTGCTGCGGCGCGGGTGTACTCCTACGAGCAGTACTTC.

This clonotype was seen more than once but under ten times. The V gene is TRBV12-3 or TRBV12-4, the J gene TRBJ2-5, with D tentatively TRBD2 (5 bases). CDR3 size: 15 residues. V was cut by 7 bases and J by 1 base, with 16 bases left in between. Here the CDR3 reads CASTPLGLAQETQYF. The CDR3 DNA reads TGTGCCAGCACCCCATTAGGGCTAGCCCAAGAGACCCAGTACTTC.

This clonotype was found many times. This chain uses TRBV25-1 with TRBJ2-7; unclear D gene. The V gene lost 4 bases and the J gene lost 2 bases, with 6 bases spanning the gap. Germline V gene sequence: CDR1 MGHDK, CDR2 SYGVNS. This CDR3 comprises 12 residues. For the CDR3, the DNA is TGTGCCAGCAGTGGTGGTCCCTACGAGCAGTACTTC. It is translated as CASSGGPYEQYF.

This clonotype was observed many times. The chain recombines TRBV29-1 with TRBJ1-2, with unresolved D. The V end lost 6 bases, the J end lost 5 bases, and 16 bases lay between the germline ends. The CDR3 runs 13 residues. The V gene's germline CDR1 is SQVTM and CDR2 ANQGSEA. The CDR3 nucleotides are TGCAGCGTGGCTTGGAGCTTGGGTTATGGCTACACCTTC. Translated, it gives CSVAWSLGYGYTF.

The V gene is TRBV9, the J gene TRBJ2-5; no clear D gene. CDR1 SGDLS and CDR2 YYNGEE come from the germline V gene. This CDR3 is built from 16 residues. V was trimmed by 0 bases and J by 5 bases, leaving 17 bases between them. In nucleotides, the CDR3 is TGTGCCAGCAGCGTAGGAGCTTGGAGTGAGGCGGAGACCCAGTACTTC. It codes for CASSVGAWSEAETQYF.

This clonotype was counted at least ten times. CDR3 coding DNA: TGTGCCAGCAGTTTAAGGAGAAACACTGAAGCTTTCTTT. Amino acid sequence: CASSLRRNTEAFF. The gene calls are TRBV7-2 and TRBJ1-1; no firm D call. V shed 6 bases and J shed 2 bases, with 10 bases lying between them. The CDR3 consists of 13 residues. CDR1 and CDR2 from the germline V gene are SGHTA and FQGNSA.

The rearrangement uses TRBV6-2 or TRBV6-3 and TRBJ2-7; tentatively, D is TRBD2 (7 bases). This CDR3 is 13 amino acids long. CDR1 MNHEY and CDR2 SVGEGT come from the germline V gene. With 5 bases removed from V and 3 bases from J, the gap between germline ends came to 11 bases. DNA for the CDR3: TGTGCCAGCAGTCGGGGGGCTCTCTACGAGCAGTACTTC. It specifies CASSRGALYEQYF.

This clonotype has just a few counts. The chain links TRBV12-3 or TRBV12-4 to TRBJ2-1; 7 bases fit TRBD2. The CDR3 runs to 14 residues. J gave up 10 bases and V 5 bases, and 11 bases lay outside the gene matches. CDR3 coding DNA: TGTGCCAGCAGTAGGGGACTACCCAACGAAGAGCAGTTCTTC. Encoded protein: CASSRGLPNEEQFF.

This clonotype occurred a few times. The chain uses TRBV12-3 or TRBV12-4 and TRBJ1-2; possibly TRBD1 for D (5 bases). Trimming stripped 7 bases from V and 6 bases from J, with 15 bases between. This CDR3 has 13 residues. CDR3 DNA: TGTGCCAGCAACCTAAGGGACTCCCATGGCTACACCTTC. Translation gives CASNLRDSHGYTF.

This rearrangement joins TRBV9 to TRBJ2-1, with TRBD2 identical over 10 bases. Germline CDR1 and CDR2: SGDLS and YYNGEE. CDR3 length equals 16 residues. V was pared by 3 bases and J by 7 bases, with 10 bases of the junction left unmatched. The DNA of the CDR3 is TGTGCCAGCAGCGCGAGAAGCGGGAGGGCCCCAAATGAGCAGTTCTTC. As protein: CASSARSGRAPNEQFF.

In this sample, this clonotype turned up a few times. This rearrangement joins TRBV5-1 to TRBJ1-1, with D possibly matching TRBD1 (6 bases). The CDR3 extends over 15 amino acids. Between the trimmed V and J ends, which lost 4 bases and 0 bases, there was a span of 13 bases. Germline assignment: CDR1 SGHRS and CDR2 YFSETQ. In nucleotides, the CDR3 is TGCGCCAGCAGCATTCGACAGGACGTGAACACTGAAGCTTTCTTT. Amino acid sequence: CASSIRQDVNTEAFF.

In this sample, this clonotype turned up a few times. The DNA for the CDR3 is TGCAGTGCTAGGGGTATTGCGGGGTATGAGGGGAACACTGAAGCTTTCTTT. Protein sequence: CSARGIAGYEGNTEAFF. V usage is TRBV20-1 and J usage is TRBJ1-1; D remains unclear. This CDR3 spans 17 amino acids. Germline-derived CDR1 and CDR2 are DFQATT and SNEGSKA (reference sequence). Trimming shortened V by 3 bases and J by 1 base, and 21 bases separated the two germline ends.